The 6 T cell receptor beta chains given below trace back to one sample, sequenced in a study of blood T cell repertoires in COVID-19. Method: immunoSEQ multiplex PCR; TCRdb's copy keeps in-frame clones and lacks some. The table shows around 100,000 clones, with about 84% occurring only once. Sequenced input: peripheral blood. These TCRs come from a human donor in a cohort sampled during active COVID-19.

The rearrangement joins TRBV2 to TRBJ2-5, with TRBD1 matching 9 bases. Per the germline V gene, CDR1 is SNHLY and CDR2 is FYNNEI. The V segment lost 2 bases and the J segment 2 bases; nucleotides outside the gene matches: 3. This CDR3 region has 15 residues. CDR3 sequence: CASSEWGTGQETQYF. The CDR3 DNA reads TGTGCCAGCAGTGAATGGGGGACAGGGCAAGAGACCCAGTACTTC.

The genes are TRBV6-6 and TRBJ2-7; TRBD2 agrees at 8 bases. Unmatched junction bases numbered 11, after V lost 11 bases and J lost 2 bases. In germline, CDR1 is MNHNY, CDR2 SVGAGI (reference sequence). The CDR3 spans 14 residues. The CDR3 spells CAAEEREGAYEQYF. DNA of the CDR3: TGTGCCGCGGAGGAACGGGAGGGGGCCTACGAGCAGTACTTC.

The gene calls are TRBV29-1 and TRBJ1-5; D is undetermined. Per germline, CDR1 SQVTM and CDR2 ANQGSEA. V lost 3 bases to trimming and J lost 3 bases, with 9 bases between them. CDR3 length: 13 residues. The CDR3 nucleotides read TGCAGCGTTGAGGAGGCGGCCAATCAGCCCCAGCATTTT. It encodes CSVEEAANQPQHF. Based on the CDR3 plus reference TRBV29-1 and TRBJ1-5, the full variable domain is SAVISQKPSRDICQRGTSLTIQCQVDSQVTMMFWYRQQPGQSLTLIATANQGSEATYESGFVIDKFPISRPNLTFSTLTVSNMSPEDSSIYLCSVEEAANQPQHFGDGTRLSIL.

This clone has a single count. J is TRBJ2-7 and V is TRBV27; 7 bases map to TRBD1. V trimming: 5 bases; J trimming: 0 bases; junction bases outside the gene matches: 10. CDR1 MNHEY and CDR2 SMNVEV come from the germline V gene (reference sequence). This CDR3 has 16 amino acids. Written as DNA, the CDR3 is TGTGCCAGCAGTCTAACCACGGGACAGACCTCCTACGAGCAGTACTTC. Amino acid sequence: CASSLTTGQTSYEQYF.

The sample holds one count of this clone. CDR3 coding DNA: TGCGCCAGCAGGGGGACAGGGGCTGAAAATGGCTACACCTTC. Translated, it gives CASRGTGAENGYTF. This sequence joins TRBV5-1 and TRBJ1-2, with 10 bases matching TRBD1. V shed 5 bases, J shed 6 bases, and the junction held 7 bases outside the gene matches. The CDR3 length is 14 residues. From germline, CDR1 is SGHRS and CDR2 YFSETQ.

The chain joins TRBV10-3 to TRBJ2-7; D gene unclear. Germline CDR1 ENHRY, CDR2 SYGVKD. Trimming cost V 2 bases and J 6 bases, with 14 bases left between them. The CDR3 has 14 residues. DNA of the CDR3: TGTGCCATCAGTGAGGGGCCAGGTACGTCCGAGCAGTACTTC. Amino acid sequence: CAISEGPGTSEQYF.